This T cell receptor (beta chain) was documented in a study of blood T cell repertoires in COVID-19. Produced via immunoSEQ multiplex PCR; TCRdb's table is partial and in-frame only. The table lists about 220,000 clones, over 80% of them singletons, with about 5% in the top ten. V lost 6 bases, J lost 0 bases, and 8 bases stayed unmatched. Germline CDR1 and CDR2: SGHNT and YYREEE (reference sequence). This CDR3 has 15 amino acids. This sequence joins TRBV5-4 and TRBJ2-7, with 8 bases identical to TRBD2. What was sequenced was peripheral blood. The TCR comes from a human donor in a cohort sampled during active COVID-19. CDR3: CASTFSGAPSYEQYF. The DNA of the CDR3 is TGTGCCAGCACCTTTAGCGGGGCCCCCTCCTACGAGCAGTACTTC.